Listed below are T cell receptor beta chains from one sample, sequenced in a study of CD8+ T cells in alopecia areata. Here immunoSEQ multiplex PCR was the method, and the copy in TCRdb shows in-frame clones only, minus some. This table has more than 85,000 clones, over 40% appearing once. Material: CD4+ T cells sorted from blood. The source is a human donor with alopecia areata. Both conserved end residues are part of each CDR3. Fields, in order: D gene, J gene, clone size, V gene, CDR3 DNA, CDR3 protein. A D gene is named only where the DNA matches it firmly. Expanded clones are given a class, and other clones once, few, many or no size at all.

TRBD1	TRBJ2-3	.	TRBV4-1	TGCGCCAGCAGCGGGGAAGGACAGGGCTGGACAGATACGCAGTATTTT	CASSGEGQGWTDTQYF
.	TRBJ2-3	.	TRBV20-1	TGCAGTGCTAGAATTCTGGATACGCAGTATTTT	CSARILDTQYF
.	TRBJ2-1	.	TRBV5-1	TGCGCCAGCAGCTTGGGTGGCGAATCCTACAATGAGCAGTTCTTC	CASSLGGESYNEQFF
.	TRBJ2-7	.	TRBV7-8	TGTGCCAGCAGCTTAGAACAGGGTCAGTACTTC	CASSLEQGQYF
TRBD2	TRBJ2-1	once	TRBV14	TGTGCCAGCAGCCGCCGCGGGGGTTACAATGAGCAGTTCTTC	CASSRRGGYNEQFF
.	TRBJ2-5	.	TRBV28	TGTGCCAGCAGTTTATATGGGCGACAAGAGACCCAGTACTTC	CASSLYGRQETQYF
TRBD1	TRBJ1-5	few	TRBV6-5	TGTGCCAGCATAGGACAGGTTAGACAGCCCCAGCATTTT	CASIGQVRQPQHF
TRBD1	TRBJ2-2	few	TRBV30	TGTGCCTGGATGGGGACAGGGATGGCCGGGGAGCTGTTTTTT	CAWMGTGMAGELFF
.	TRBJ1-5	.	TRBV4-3	TGCGCCAGCAGCCAAGACTGGCGGCAGGATTATCAGCCCCAGCATTTT	CASSQDWRQDYQPQHF
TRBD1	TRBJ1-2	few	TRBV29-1	TGCAGCGTTGATCGGGAAGGACAGGGGTATGGCTACACCTTC	CSVDREGQGYGYTF
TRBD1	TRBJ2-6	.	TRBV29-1	TGCAGTTTAGGGGGCAACGGGGCCAACGTCCTGACTTTC	CSLGGNGANVLTF
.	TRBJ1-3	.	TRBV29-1	TGCAGCGTTGCGGGCCTCGGAAACACCATATATTTT	CSVAGLGNTIYF
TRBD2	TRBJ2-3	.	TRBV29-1	TGCAGCGTTGCAGCGGGGGGTGGCACAGATACGCAGTATTTT	CSVAAGGGTDTQYF
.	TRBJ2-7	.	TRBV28	TGTGCCAGCAGTTTGGCGGCAGCCCCCTACGAGCAGTACTTC	CASSLAAAPYEQYF
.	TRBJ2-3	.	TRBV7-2	TGTGCCAGCAGCTTAGCCATTCCTAGCACAGATACGCAGTATTTT	CASSLAIPSTDTQYF
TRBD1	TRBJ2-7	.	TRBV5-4	TGTGCCAGCAGGTCACGACAGGGTAACGAGCAGTACTTC	CASRSRQGNEQYF
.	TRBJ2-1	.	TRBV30	TGTGCCTGGTACCTCAACTACAATGAGCAGTTCTTC	CAWYLNYNEQFF
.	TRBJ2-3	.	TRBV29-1	TGCAGCGTTCTAGCAGATACGCAGTATTTT	CSVLADTQYF
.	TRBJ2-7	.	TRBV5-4	TGTGCCAGCAGCCGCTCCCAGGGGAATCACTACGAGCAGTACTTC	CASSRSQGNHYEQYF
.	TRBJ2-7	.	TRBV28	TGTGCCAGCAGTTCCGCGGCCGACAGCCCCTACGAGCAGTACTTC	CASSSAADSPYEQYF
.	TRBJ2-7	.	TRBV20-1	TGCAGTGCCCTGACCTCCTACGAGCAGTACTTC	CSALTSYEQYF
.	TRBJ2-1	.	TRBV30	TGTGCCTGGACTAAATCCTACAATGAGCAGTTCTTC	CAWTKSYNEQFF
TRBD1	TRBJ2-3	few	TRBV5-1	TGCGCCAGCAGCTCGGACAGGGGGCCTCGCACAGATACGCAGTATTTT	CASSSDRGPRTDTQYF
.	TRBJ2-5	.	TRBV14	TGTGCCAGCAGTATCGGAGAGACCCAGTACTTC	CASSIGETQYF
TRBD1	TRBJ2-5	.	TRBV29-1	TGCAGCGTTCCGGGACAGGGTTTCCGTGAGACCCAGTACTTC	CSVPGQGFRETQYF
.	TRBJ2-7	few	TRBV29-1	TGCAGCGTTAAAAGGGGCTACGAGCAGTACTTC	CSVKRGYEQYF
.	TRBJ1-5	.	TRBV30	TGTGCCTGGAACGTCAACGGAGATCAGCCCCAGCATTTT	CAWNVNGDQPQHF
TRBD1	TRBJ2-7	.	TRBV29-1	TGCAGCGTTGACGACAGGGGCTACGAGCAGTACTTC	CSVDDRGYEQYF
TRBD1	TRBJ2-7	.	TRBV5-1	TGCGCCAGGACAGGGGGCCACGAGCAGTACTTC	CARTGGHEQYF
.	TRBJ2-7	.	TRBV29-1	TGCAGCGTTGGGGGAGACCAAAGACTGGAGCAGTACTTC	CSVGGDQRLEQYF
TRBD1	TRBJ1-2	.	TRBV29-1	TGCAGCGTCGATACGACAGGGACCGTAAATGGCTACACCTTC	CSVDTTGTVNGYTF
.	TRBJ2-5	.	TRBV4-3	TGCGCCAGCAGCCAAGACAGGGAGCTCCGGGAGACCCAGTACTTC	CASSQDRELRETQYF
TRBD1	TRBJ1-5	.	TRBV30	TGTGCCTGGAGCCATACCTCGACAGGGGGTGGCAATCAGCCCCAGCATTTT	CAWSHTSTGGGNQPQHF
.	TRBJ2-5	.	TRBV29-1	TGCAGCGTTGAAGGCGACAGAAACCTGGAGACCCAGTACTTC	CSVEGDRNLETQYF
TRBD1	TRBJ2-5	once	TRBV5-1	TGCGCCAGCAGCGGGGGCCGGGACAGTCAAGAGACCCAGTACTTC	CASSGGRDSQETQYF
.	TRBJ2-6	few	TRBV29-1	TGCAGCGTTGTAGCCTCTGGGGCCAACGTCCTGACTTTC	CSVVASGANVLTF
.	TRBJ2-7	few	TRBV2	TGTGCCAGCAGGCCCACTCTATCGGACCCTTCCCCGAGCGGATACGAGCAGTACTTC	CASRPTLSDPSPSGYEQYF
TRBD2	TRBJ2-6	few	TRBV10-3	TGTGCCATCGGGACTAGCGGCTCTGGGGCCAACGTCCTGACTTTC	CAIGTSGSGANVLTF
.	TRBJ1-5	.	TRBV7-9	TGTGCCAGCAGCTTAAGCGGGGACAATCAGCCCCAGCATTTT	CASSLSGDNQPQHF
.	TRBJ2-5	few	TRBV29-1	TGCAGCGTTGCGAGTGTGTTCGGGGTCGCGGCCCAGTACTTC	CSVASVFGVAAQYF
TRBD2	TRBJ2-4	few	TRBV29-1	TGCAGCGTTGAATGGGGGGGAAACATTCAGTACTTC	CSVEWGGNIQYF
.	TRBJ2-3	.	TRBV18	TGTGCCAGCTCACCCCAGCGGGCCGGGGATACGCAGTATTTT	CASSPQRAGDTQYF
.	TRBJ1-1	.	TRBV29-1	TGCAGCGTCGCCGGCGGACCGAACACTGAAGCTTTCTTT	CSVAGGPNTEAFF
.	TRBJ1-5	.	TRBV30	TGTGCCTGGGCGGGTGGAGGGACGAATCAGCCCCAGCATTTT	CAWAGGGTNQPQHF
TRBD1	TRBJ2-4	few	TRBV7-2	TGTGCCAGCAGCATGAGGACAGGGCTAGCCAAAAACATTCAGTACTTC	CASSMRTGLAKNIQYF
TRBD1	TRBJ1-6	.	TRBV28	TGTGCCAGCACCTGGACAGGGATCCATTCACCCCTCCACTTT	CASTWTGIHSPLHF
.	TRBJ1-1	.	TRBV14	TGTGCCAGCAGCCAAGAACGGCGGATGAACACTGAAGCTTTCTTT	CASSQERRMNTEAFF
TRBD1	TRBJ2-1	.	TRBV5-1	TGCGCCAGCAGCTTGGCCAGGGGGCGAGAATACAATGAGCAGTTCTTC	CASSLARGREYNEQFF
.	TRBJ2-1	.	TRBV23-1	TGCGCCAGCAGTCAATCTTCCGCAGAGATCTCCTACAATGAGCAGTTCTTC	CASSQSSAEISYNEQFF
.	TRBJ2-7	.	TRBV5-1	TGCGCCAGCAGCAGCACCGGGACATTAGGCTACGAGCAGTACTTC	CASSSTGTLGYEQYF
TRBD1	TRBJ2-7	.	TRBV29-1	TGCAGCGCCCAGACTCGACAGGGGAACTACGAGCAGTACTTC	CSAQTRQGNYEQYF
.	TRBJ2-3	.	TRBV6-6	TGTGCCAGCAGTCCCGGGACACGGGATACGCAGTATTTT	CASSPGTRDTQYF
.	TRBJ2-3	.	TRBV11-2	TGTGCCAGCAGCTTAAACACAGATACGCAGTATTTT	CASSLNTDTQYF
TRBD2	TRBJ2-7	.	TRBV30	TGTGCCTGGAGTCTAGCGGGGTTCTACGAGCAGTACTTC	CAWSLAGFYEQYF
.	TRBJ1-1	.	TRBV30	TGTGCCTGGAGTGTCTCCGTTGAAGCTTTCTTT	CAWSVSVEAFF
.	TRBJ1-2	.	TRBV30	TGTGCCTGTCCCAGGAGGACTAACTATGGCTACACCTTC	CACPRRTNYGYTF
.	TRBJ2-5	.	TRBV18	TGTGCCAGCTCACCAGAGAAGACCCAGTACTTC	CASSPEKTQYF
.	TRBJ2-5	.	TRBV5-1	TGCGCCAGCAGCTTGACTAGTCTGGAGACCCAGTACTTC	CASSLTSLETQYF